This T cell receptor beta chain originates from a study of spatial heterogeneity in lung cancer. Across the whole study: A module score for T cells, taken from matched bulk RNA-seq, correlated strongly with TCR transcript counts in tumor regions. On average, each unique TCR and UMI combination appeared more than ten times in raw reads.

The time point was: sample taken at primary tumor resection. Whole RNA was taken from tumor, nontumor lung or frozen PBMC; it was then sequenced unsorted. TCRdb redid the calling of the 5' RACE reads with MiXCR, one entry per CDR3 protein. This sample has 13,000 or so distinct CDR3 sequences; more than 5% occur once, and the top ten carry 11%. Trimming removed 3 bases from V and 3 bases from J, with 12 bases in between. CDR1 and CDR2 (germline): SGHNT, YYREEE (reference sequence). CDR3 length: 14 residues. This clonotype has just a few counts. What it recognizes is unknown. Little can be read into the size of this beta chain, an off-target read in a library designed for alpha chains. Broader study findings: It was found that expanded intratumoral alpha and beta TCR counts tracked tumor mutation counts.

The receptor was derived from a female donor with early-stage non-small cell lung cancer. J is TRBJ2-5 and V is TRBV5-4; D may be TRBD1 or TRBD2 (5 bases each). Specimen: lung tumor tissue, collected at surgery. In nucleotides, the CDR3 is TGTGCCAGCAGCTCAACGGGGCTGAAAGAGACCCAGTACTTC. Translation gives CASSSTGLKETQYF.